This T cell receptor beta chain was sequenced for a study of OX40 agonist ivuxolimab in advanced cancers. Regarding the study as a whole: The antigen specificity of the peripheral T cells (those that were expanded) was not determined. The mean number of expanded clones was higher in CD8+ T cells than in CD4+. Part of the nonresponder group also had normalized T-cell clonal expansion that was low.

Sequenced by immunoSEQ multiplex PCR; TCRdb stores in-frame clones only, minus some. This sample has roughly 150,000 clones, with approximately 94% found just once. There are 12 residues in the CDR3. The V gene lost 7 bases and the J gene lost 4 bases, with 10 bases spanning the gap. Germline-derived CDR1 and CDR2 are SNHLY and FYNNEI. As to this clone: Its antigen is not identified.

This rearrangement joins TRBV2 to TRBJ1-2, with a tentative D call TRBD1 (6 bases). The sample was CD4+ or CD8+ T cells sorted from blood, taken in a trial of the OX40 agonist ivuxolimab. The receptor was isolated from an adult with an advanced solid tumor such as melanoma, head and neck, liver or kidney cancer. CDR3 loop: CASTRDIYGYTF. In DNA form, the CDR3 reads TGTGCCAGCACCAGGGACATCTATGGCTACACCTTC.